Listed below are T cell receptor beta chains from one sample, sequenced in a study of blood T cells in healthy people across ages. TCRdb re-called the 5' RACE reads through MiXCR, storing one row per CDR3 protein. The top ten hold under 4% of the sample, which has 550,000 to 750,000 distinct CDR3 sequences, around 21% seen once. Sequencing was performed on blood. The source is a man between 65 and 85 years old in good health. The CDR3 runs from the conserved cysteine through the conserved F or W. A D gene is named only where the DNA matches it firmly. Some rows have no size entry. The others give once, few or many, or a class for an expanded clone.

CDR3nt: TGTGCCAGCAGAAGGGAGCACAATGAGCAGTTCTTC
CDR3aa: CASRREHNEQFF
d_gene: -
v_gene: TRBV7-9
abundance: many
j_gene: TRBJ2-1
len: 12

CDR3nt: TGTGCCAGCAGTGACTCCAACAGGGGGGCATCACCCCTCCACTTT
CDR3aa: CASSDSNRGASPLHF
d_gene: TRBD1
v_gene: TRBV25-1
abundance: -
j_gene: TRBJ1-6
len: 15

CDR3nt: TGTGCCAGCACCGCCGGGACAGGGTTCTCTGGGGCCAACGTCCTGACTTTC
CDR3aa: CASTAGTGFSGANVLTF
d_gene: TRBD1
v_gene: TRBV6-2/TRBV6-3
abundance: few
j_gene: TRBJ2-6
len: 17

CDR3nt: TGTGCCAGTTCGGACTACCCGACCTACGAGCAGTACTTC
CDR3aa: CASSDYPTYEQYF
d_gene: -
v_gene: TRBV6-2/TRBV6-3
abundance: -
j_gene: TRBJ2-7
len: 13

CDR3nt: TGTGCCAGCAGCGTAGGAGGGAAGGTCCAAGAGACCCAGTACTTC
CDR3aa: CASSVGGKVQETQYF
d_gene: -
v_gene: TRBV9
abundance: -
j_gene: TRBJ2-5
len: 15

CDR3nt: TGCAGTGACCACAGCTACACCTTC
CDR3aa: CSDHSYTF
d_gene: -
v_gene: TRBV20-1
abundance: once
j_gene: TRBJ1-2
len: 8

CDR3nt: TGTGCCAGCAGCCCTAAACCTGGACTAGCGGGAGCCACAGATACGCAGTATTTT
CDR3aa: CASSPKPGLAGATDTQYF
d_gene: TRBD2
v_gene: TRBV11-2
abundance: -
j_gene: TRBJ2-3
len: 18

CDR3nt: TGTGCCAGCAGCTCCGGGACAGGGGGTCTCGAGCAGTACTTC
CDR3aa: CASSSGTGGLEQYF
d_gene: TRBD1
v_gene: TRBV6-6
abundance: -
j_gene: TRBJ2-7
len: 14

CDR3nt: TGTGCCAGCAGTTTAGCGGCGAACAGCGGGGGTAAGCAGTACTTC
CDR3aa: CASSLAANSGGKQYF
d_gene: TRBD2
v_gene: TRBV12-3/TRBV12-4
abundance: few
j_gene: TRBJ2-7
len: 15

CDR3nt: TGTGCCAGCAGCCAAGCGCCTAACAAACAGGGGGTTTTTTCGAACACTGAAGCTTTCTTT
CDR3aa: CASSQAPNKQGVFSNTEAFF
d_gene: TRBD1
v_gene: TRBV3-1
abundance: -
j_gene: TRBJ1-1
len: 20

CDR3nt: TGTGCCACCAGTGACACCCCAACTCGCAATGAGCAGTTCTTC
CDR3aa: CATSDTPTRNEQFF
d_gene: -
v_gene: TRBV24-1
abundance: many
j_gene: TRBJ2-1
len: 14

CDR3nt: TGTGCCAGCAGTTCGGACGGAGTGAAGTACGAGCAGTACTTC
CDR3aa: CASSSDGVKYEQYF
d_gene: -
v_gene: TRBV2
abundance: -
j_gene: TRBJ2-7
len: 14

CDR3nt: TGTGCCAGCGGCGTAAGCGGCAGAGCAAACATTCAGTACTTC
CDR3aa: CASGVSGRANIQYF
d_gene: -
v_gene: TRBV9
abundance: -
j_gene: TRBJ2-4
len: 14

CDR3nt: TGTGCCAGCAGCACCGCCGGGACAGTCTATAATTCACCCCTCCACTTT
CDR3aa: CASSTAGTVYNSPLHF
d_gene: TRBD1
v_gene: TRBV5-6
abundance: -
j_gene: TRBJ1-6
len: 16

CDR3nt: TGTGCCAGCAGCCAAGAAGGGAGACAGCCCCCTACTGGCTACACCTTC
CDR3aa: CASSQEGRQPPTGYTF
d_gene: -
v_gene: TRBV4-2
abundance: -
j_gene: TRBJ1-2
len: 16

CDR3nt: TGCAGCGGAAAGACTAGCGGGAGAGCAAATGAGCAGTTCTTC
CDR3aa: CSGKTSGRANEQFF
d_gene: TRBD2
v_gene: TRBV29-1
abundance: few
j_gene: TRBJ2-1
len: 14

CDR3nt: TGCAGTGCCAGATCAGGGGGCGAGACCCAGTACTTC
CDR3aa: CSARSGGETQYF
d_gene: TRBD1
v_gene: TRBV20-1
abundance: many
j_gene: TRBJ2-5
len: 12

CDR3nt: TGTGCCAGCAGTTCCAGGAATCCCAAAAAATCGACAGTTTCCGTATCAGAGCAGTTCTTC
CDR3aa: CASSSRNPKKSTVSVSEQFF
d_gene: -
v_gene: TRBV6-5
abundance: few
j_gene: TRBJ2-1
len: 20

CDR3nt: TGTGCCTGCAGCCCGCTAGGGACTTCTCAAGAGACCCAATACTTC
CDR3aa: CACSPLGTSQETQYF
d_gene: -
v_gene: TRBV9
abundance: -
j_gene: TRBJ2-5
len: 15

CDR3nt: TGTGCCAGCAGTGATCGTTCCCGTCAAGAGACCCAGTACTTC
CDR3aa: CASSDRSRQETQYF
d_gene: -
v_gene: TRBV2
abundance: few
j_gene: TRBJ2-5
len: 14

CDR3nt: TGTGCCAGCAGTTCAACAGGGGGTCTAAGACAAGAGACCCAGTACTTC
CDR3aa: CASSSTGGLRQETQYF
d_gene: TRBD1
v_gene: TRBV28
abundance: -
j_gene: TRBJ2-5
len: 16

CDR3nt: TGTGCCAGCAGTGAAGCGGGTTCCTCTGGGGCCAACGTCCTGACTTTC
CDR3aa: CASSEAGSSGANVLTF
d_gene: -
v_gene: TRBV2
abundance: -
j_gene: TRBJ2-6
len: 16

CDR3nt: TGCGCCAGCAGCTTGGCTTTCGGGACAGTATCCTACGAGCAGTACTTC
CDR3aa: CASSLAFGTVSYEQYF
d_gene: TRBD1
v_gene: TRBV5-1
abundance: -
j_gene: TRBJ2-7
len: 16

CDR3nt: TGTGCCAGCAGTCCGCTCGGGGTAGCTGAAGCTTTCTTT
CDR3aa: CASSPLGVAEAFF
d_gene: -
v_gene: TRBV6-1
abundance: many
j_gene: TRBJ1-1
len: 13

CDR3nt: TGTGCCAGCAGCCAAGATTTGGCAAGCTCCTCCAGGCAGTTCTTC
CDR3aa: CASSQDLASSSRQFF
d_gene: -
v_gene: TRBV3-1
abundance: few
j_gene: TRBJ2-1
len: 15

CDR3nt: TGTGCCAGCAGTCTCCGGGGAACTAGCGGCGAGCAGTTCTTC
CDR3aa: CASSLRGTSGEQFF
d_gene: TRBD2
v_gene: TRBV12-3/TRBV12-4
abundance: -
j_gene: TRBJ2-1
len: 14

CDR3nt: TGTGCCAGCTCGGGCAGGGCAACTAATGAAAAACTGTTTTTT
CDR3aa: CASSGRATNEKLFF
d_gene: -
v_gene: TRBV2
abundance: few
j_gene: TRBJ1-4
len: 14

CDR3nt: TGTGCCAGCAGCCAAGAAGTGGGAGGACAGCAGCCATTCTTC
CDR3aa: CASSQEVGGQQPFF
d_gene: -
v_gene: TRBV3-1
abundance: few
j_gene: TRBJ2-1
len: 14

CDR3nt: TGCGCCAGCAGCTTGGCCGCAGGGGGCTACGGGGAGCTGTTTTTT
CDR3aa: CASSLAAGGYGELFF
d_gene: TRBD1
v_gene: TRBV5-1
abundance: -
j_gene: TRBJ2-2
len: 15

CDR3nt: TGTGCCAGCTCCGCGCTTCTCAGTTCGGGCACTGAAGCTTTCTTT
CDR3aa: CASSALLSSGTEAFF
d_gene: -
v_gene: TRBV18
abundance: few
j_gene: TRBJ1-1
len: 15

CDR3nt: TGTGCCAGCAGCGTAGAAGCTAGCGGCACAGATACGCAGTATTTT
CDR3aa: CASSVEASGTDTQYF
d_gene: -
v_gene: TRBV9
abundance: -
j_gene: TRBJ2-3
len: 15

CDR3nt: TGTGCCATCAGTCAGGGACTAGCGGGAGCTGGGAATGAGCAGTTCTTC
CDR3aa: CAISQGLAGAGNEQFF
d_gene: TRBD2
v_gene: TRBV10-3
abundance: few
j_gene: TRBJ2-1
len: 16

CDR3nt: TGTGCCAGCAGCTTAGATCGACAGTCCACCATATATTTT
CDR3aa: CASSLDRQSTIYF
d_gene: -
v_gene: TRBV11-3
abundance: few
j_gene: TRBJ1-3
len: 13

CDR3nt: TGCAGTGCGGGGATGAGACTAGCGTACAACAATGAGCAGTTCTTC
CDR3aa: CSAGMRLAYNNEQFF
d_gene: TRBD2
v_gene: TRBV20-1
abundance: few
j_gene: TRBJ2-1
len: 15

CDR3nt: TGCGCCAGCAGCCAAGATGGGGCAGTTGGAAACATTCAGTACTTC
CDR3aa: CASSQDGAVGNIQYF
d_gene: -
v_gene: TRBV4-3
abundance: -
j_gene: TRBJ2-4
len: 15

CDR3nt: TGTGCCAGCAGTTGGGGTATTAACTATGGCTACACCTTC
CDR3aa: CASSWGINYGYTF
d_gene: -
v_gene: TRBV28
abundance: -
j_gene: TRBJ1-2
len: 13

CDR3nt: TGTGCCATCAGCCGGGACAGGGACGGTAGAGGTGGCTACACCTTC
CDR3aa: CAISRDRDGRGGYTF
d_gene: TRBD1
v_gene: TRBV10-3
abundance: many
j_gene: TRBJ1-2
len: 15

CDR3nt: TGCAGTGCTAGACAAGGACTAGCGGGAGTTTGGAATGAGCAGTTCTTC
CDR3aa: CSARQGLAGVWNEQFF
d_gene: TRBD2
v_gene: TRBV20-1
abundance: -
j_gene: TRBJ2-1
len: 16